The rows below give T cell receptor beta chains drawn from one sample of a study of shared clonotypes between healthy human individuals. Repertoires were generated with immunoSEQ multiplex PCR, while TCRdb's copy carries only in-frame clones and drops some. The sample includes a few million clones, 93% of them seen just once. The sequenced material came from naive CD4+ T cells from PBMCs. These receptors were taken from a man aged 18 to 35 in good health. Some clones in this sample may be carry-over from other donors' samples. Each CDR3 is given with its conserved first and last residue. D genes are given only for firm matches.

cdr3_aa cdr3_nt v_call d_call j_call
CASSLGGRNEQYF TGTGCCAGCAGCTTGGGGGGCCGGAACGAGCAGTACTTC TRBV11-1 . TRBJ2-7
CASSTAGTAYNEQFF TGCGCCAGCAGCACCGCCGGGACAGCTTACAATGAGCAGTTCTTC TRBV5-1 TRBD1 TRBJ2-1
CASSSYRGLAGANEQFF TGTGCCAGCAGCTCCTACAGGGGACTAGCGGGAGCCAATGAGCAGTTCTTC TRBV5-6 TRBD2 TRBJ2-1
CASSPPGSVYNEQFF TGTGCCAGCAGCCCCCCTGGGAGTGTTTACAATGAGCAGTTCTTC TRBV7-3 . TRBJ2-1
CASSPADTDTQYF TGTGCCAGCTCACCGGCAGACACAGATACGCAGTATTTT TRBV18 . TRBJ2-3
CASSGDFLAKNIQYF TGTGCCAGCAGTGGGGATTTCCTAGCCAAAAACATTCAGTACTTC TRBV2 . TRBJ2-4
CASSTQGALTDTQYF TGCGCCAGCAGCACACAGGGGGCCCTCACAGATACGCAGTATTTT TRBV5-1 TRBD1 TRBJ2-3
CASSQEGPKREGFRTQYF TGCGCCAGCAGCCAAGAAGGGCCAAAGCGGGAGGGGTTCAGGACCCAGTACTTC TRBV4-1 TRBD2 TRBJ2-5
CASSPGGRSPDTQYF TGTGCCAGCAGCCCAGGGGGCCGATCTCCAGATACGCAGTATTTT TRBV7-3 TRBD1 TRBJ2-3
CASSLVRPDGYTF TGCGCCAGCAGCTTGGTACGGCCAGATGGCTACACCTTC TRBV5-1 . TRBJ1-2
CASSPTSGLRYGYTF TGTGCCAGCAGCCCTACGAGTGGCTTGCGCTATGGCTACACCTTC TRBV14 . TRBJ1-2
CAWSKPGTSGLDTQYF TGTGCCTGGAGTAAACCCGGGACTAGCGGGCTAGATACGCAGTATTTT TRBV30 TRBD2 TRBJ2-3
CASSIPLAGGPGELFF TGCGCCAGCAGCATTCCCCTAGCGGGAGGGCCCGGGGAGCTGTTTTTT TRBV5-1 TRBD2 TRBJ2-2
CASSRQIQYF TGTGCCAGCAGCCGCCAGATACAGTACTTC TRBV7-9 . TRBJ2-7
CASSQDTGTHSGANVLTF TGCGCCAGCAGCCAAGATACCGGGACCCACTCTGGGGCCAACGTCCTGACTTTC TRBV4-1 . TRBJ2-6
CASSPWTAAGANVLTF TGTGCCAGCAGCCCTTGGACGGCGGCTGGGGCCAACGTCCTGACTTTC TRBV7-3 . TRBJ2-6